Reported below is one T cell receptor beta chain. The antigen is undetermined. CDR3 length equals 16 residues. This sample is part of a study of molecular identifiers for immune sequencing clone quantification. Across the whole study: The replicates split RNA from approximately 20,000 or 100,000 naive CD8 cells five ways and sequenced four. Study observations and caveats: Effector cells kept over 99% of their molecules in clones above 20 RNA copies, while naive cells kept under 1% there.

Bulk TCR libraries used previously described methods and listed TCR primers. TCRdb reanalysed the PCR reads using MiXCR and keeps one entry per CDR3 protein. The sample holds 88,000 or so distinct CDR3 sequences; around 20% are singletons and the top ten take 1% to 1.2%. The sorting of naive CD8 T cells used the CD8+CD4-CCR7+CD45RA+ phenotype. Input material: naive CD8+ T cells from blood, with Jurkat cell RNA spiked in. The subset is: FACS-sorted CD8+CD4-CCR7+CD45RA+ naive T cells. This chain connects TRBV12-2 to TRBJ1-1; TRBD1 is the table's D call, not checked against the DNA. TRBV12-2 is annotated as a pseudogene. This receptor was obtained from a human donor in good health. Some libraries in this study had Jurkat cell RNA spiked in. As DNA, the CDR3 is TGTGCAAGTCGCTTTGCCGCAACTAGGCAGGGGCAAGTAGCTTTCTTT. This gives the protein CASRFAATRQGQVAFF.